What follows are 11 T cell receptor beta chains derived from one specimen sequenced in a study of control samples from healthy donors and cancer patients. Some clones are missing from TCRdb's copy, which holds only in-frame ones; the method was immunoSEQ multiplex PCR. This repertoire includes fewer than 200,000 clones. Sequencing was carried out using blood. The receptors here all came from a woman in her twenties or thirties in good health.

This chain uses TRBV7-9 with TRBJ2-1, with 16 bases fitting TRBD2. Germline assignment: CDR1 SEHNR and CDR2 FQNEAQ (reference sequence). V dropped 6 bases and J dropped 12; count of bases not matched to a gene: 20. The CDR3 totals 19 residues. In nucleotides, the CDR3 is TGTGCCAGCAGACCTACCCCGGGACTAGCGGGGGGGCCATCGTTAATGCAGTTCTTC. Translated: CASRPTPGLAGGPSLMQFF. Full variable domain (missing parts from reference TRBV7-9 and TRBJ2-1): DTGVSQNPRHKITKRGQNVTFRCDPISEHNRLYWYRQTLGQGPEFLTYFQNEAQLEKSRLLSDRFSAERPKGSFSTLEIQRTEQGDSAMYLCASRPTPGLAGGPSLMQFFGPGTRLTVL.

This chain connects TRBV19 to TRBJ1-1; D may be TRBD1 (6 bases). The V end lost 2 bases, the J end lost 0 bases, and 13 bases lay between the germline ends. Germline values: CDR1 LNHDA, CDR2 SQIVND (reference sequence). The CDR3 has 16 residues. As DNA, the CDR3 is TGTGCCAGTAGTATATTCGGGGGCCAGATGAACACTGAAGCTTTCTTT. This codes for CASSIFGGQMNTEAFF.

V and J are TRBV5-1 and TRBJ2-2; 9 bases match TRBD1. The J segment lost 6 bases and the V segment lost 3 bases, leaving 6 bases of the junction unmatched. Germline V gene data show CDR1 as SGHRS and CDR2 as YFSETQ. This CDR3 region has 15 residues. CDR3 DNA: TGCGCCAGCAGCTACGGGACAGGGAGGCCCGGGGAGCTGTTTTTT. This codes for CASSYGTGRPGELFF.

This rearrangement joins TRBV4-2 to TRBJ2-1, with 9 bases aligning to TRBD1. Germline assignment: CDR1 LGHNA and CDR2 YNFKEQ. This CDR3 has 16 residues. Germline trimming cut 6 bases from V and 4 bases from J; bases unmatched to any gene: 10. The CDR3 spells CASRARTGDSYNEQFF. In nucleotides, the CDR3 is TGTGCCAGCAGAGCGCGGACAGGGGACTCGTACAATGAGCAGTTCTTC.

The CDR3 bases are TGCGCCAGCAGCCACCAAGGACGGATCTACGAGCAGTACTTC. The encoded protein is CASSHQGRIYEQYF. The V and J genes are TRBV4-1 and TRBJ2-7; D not certain. Germline CDR1 and CDR2: MGHRA and YSYEKL. V lost 3 bases and J lost 3, with 12 bases in between. This CDR3 has 14 residues.

The rearrangement joins TRBV29-1 to TRBJ1-3, with TRBD1 matching 8 bases. Trimming cost V 0 bases and J 3 bases; bases outside gene matches: 10. There are 17 residues in the CDR3. The germline V gene has CDR1 SQVTM and CDR2 ANQGSEA. Here the CDR3 reads CSVEDLYRGWGGNTIYF. DNA of the CDR3: TGCAGCGTTGAAGACTTATACAGGGGGTGGGGTGGAAACACCATATATTTT.

The chain joins TRBV28 to TRBJ1-5; a weak D match, TRBD1 (5 bases). Germline CDR1 MDHEN, CDR2 SYDVKM. The CDR3 runs 14 residues. V shed 1 base and J shed 7 bases, with 11 bases lying between them. The CDR3 spells CASSLSGTRQPQHF. The CDR3 DNA reads TGTGCCAGCAGTTTATCGGGGACCCGGCAGCCCCAGCATTTT.

This chain connects TRBV14 to TRBJ1-3; no definite D call. CDR3 size: 15 residues. Germline V CDR1 and CDR2: SGHDN, FVKESK. V was shortened by 4 bases and J by 0 bases, with 10 bases between the two germline ends. The CDR3 loop reads CASSPPGNSGNTIYF. The CDR3 DNA follows: TGTGCCAGCAGCCCCCCAGGAAACTCTGGAAACACCATATATTTT.

The V and J genes are TRBV3-1 (or the pseudogene TRBV3-2) and TRBJ1-6, with 9 bases matching TRBD1. V was clipped by 4 bases and J by 2 bases; unmatched bases: 6. Germline V CDR1 and CDR2: LGHDT, YNNKEL (reference sequence). CDR3 length: 17 residues. CDR3 DNA: TGTGCCAGCAGCCCCCGGACAGGGGCGGCCTATAATTCACCCCTCCACTTT. The encoded protein is CASSPRTGAAYNSPLHF.

The chain carries TRBV18 and TRBJ1-4; D not certain. Trimming removed 3 bases from V and 4 bases from J, with 9 bases in between. CDR1 is KGHSH, CDR2 LQKENI, per germline. The CDR3 length is 14 residues. The CDR3 is CASSPRSVNEKLFF. CDR3 DNA sequence: TGTGCCAGCTCACCTCGCAGCGTTAATGAAAAACTGTTTTTT.

The chain employs TRBV12-3 or TRBV12-4 and TRBJ1-5; no firm D call. V dropped 3 bases and J dropped 11 bases, with 14 bases sitting between them. The CDR3 sequence is 13 residues long. The CDR3 spells CASSFTGLGTQHF. The CDR3 coding sequence is TGTGCCAGCAGTTTCACGGGGTTAGGGACCCAGCATTTT.